This TCR beta chain is from a study of shared clonotypes between healthy human individuals. Assay: immunoSEQ multiplex PCR; the TCRdb copy retains only in-frame clones and omits some. Here the sample spans approximately 590,000 clones, roughly 95% being singletons. This clone was picked up one time. CDR1 and CDR2 from the germline V gene are SGHNT and YYREEE (reference sequence). This CDR3 has 13 amino acids. V dropped 0 bases and J dropped 2 bases, with 5 bases sitting between them. Terminally differentiated effector memory CD45RA+ cells were left out of the naive CD8 fraction, which was CD45RO-negative and positively selected for CCR7. Each donor was a Caucasian adult residing in Nashville, Tennessee.

Input material: naive CD8+ T cells sorted from blood. The clonotype originates from a woman aged 25-40 years in good health. The chain couples TRBV5-4 to TRBJ1-2, with D possibly matching TRBD1 (5 bases). The CDR3 bases are TGTGCCAGCAGCTTGGAGGGGAACTATGGCTACACCTTC. The encoded protein is CASSLEGNYGYTF.